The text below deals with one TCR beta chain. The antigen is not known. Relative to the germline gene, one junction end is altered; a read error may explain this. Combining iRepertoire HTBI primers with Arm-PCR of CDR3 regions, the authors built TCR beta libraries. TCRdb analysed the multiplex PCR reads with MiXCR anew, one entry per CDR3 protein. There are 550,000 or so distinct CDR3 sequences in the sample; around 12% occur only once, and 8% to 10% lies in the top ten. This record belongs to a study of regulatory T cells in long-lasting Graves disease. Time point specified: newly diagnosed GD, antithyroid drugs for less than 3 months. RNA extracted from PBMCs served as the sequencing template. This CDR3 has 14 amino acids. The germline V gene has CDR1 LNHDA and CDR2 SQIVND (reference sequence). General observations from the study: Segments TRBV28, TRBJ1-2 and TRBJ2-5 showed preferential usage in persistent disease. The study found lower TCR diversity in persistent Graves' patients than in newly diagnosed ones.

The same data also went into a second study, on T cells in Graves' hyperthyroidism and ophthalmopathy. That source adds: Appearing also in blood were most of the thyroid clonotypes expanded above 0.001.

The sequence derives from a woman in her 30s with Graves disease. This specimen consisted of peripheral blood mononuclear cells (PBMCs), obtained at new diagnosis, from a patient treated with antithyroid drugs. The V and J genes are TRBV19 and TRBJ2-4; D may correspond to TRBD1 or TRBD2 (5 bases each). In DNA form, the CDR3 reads TGTGCCAGTAGATTAATCGGGGCCACAAACATTCAGTACTTC. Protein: CASRLIGATNIQYF.